These T cell receptor beta chains were read from a single sample in a study of T-cell memory formation after mild COVID-19. Via MiXCR, TCRdb re-called the 5' RACE reads, giving one row per CDR3 protein. The sample has a few hundred thousand distinct CDR3 sequences, 15% seen once. What was sequenced was PBMCs or a T cell subset sorted from them (not recorded which). The receptors here all came from a man younger than 35 who had mild COVID-19 (a few samples of this study predate the infection). Cell type and time point are not known. CDR3s include the opening cysteine and the closing phenylalanine or tryptophan. Fields, in order: clone size, D gene, V gene, J gene, CDR3 DNA, CDR3 protein. The D gene is left open where the match is weak. Size tells how often a clone was seen (once, few, many) or the class of an expanded clone, and some rows leave it out.

few	NA	TRBV6-1	TRBJ2-2	TGTGCCAGCAGTCCCCGGACCCTCAGGGCCGGGGAGCTGTTTTTT	CASSPRTLRAGELFF
many	TRBD2	TRBV4-3	TRBJ2-7	TGCGCCAGCAGCCAAGGACTAGCGGGGGACGAGCAGTACTTC	CASSQGLAGDEQYF
NA	TRBD2	TRBV4-2	TRBJ2-3	TGTGCCAGCAGCCAAGCGAGCGGGGGAGGAGGCACAGATACGCAGTATTTT	CASSQASGGGGTDTQYF
NA	NA	TRBV27	TRBJ2-5	TGTGCCAGCAGTCGACCGTACCAAGAGACCCAGTACTTC	CASSRPYQETQYF
few	NA	TRBV29-1	TRBJ2-7	TGCAGCGTTGCAGTCTCCTACGAGCAGTACTTC	CSVAVSYEQYF
few	NA	TRBV28	TRBJ1-1	TGTGCCAGCAGTTGGTTCGATGAAGCTTTCTTT	CASSWFDEAFF
once	NA	TRBV7-2	TRBJ1-2	TGTGCCAGCAGCTTAGTAGGGGCCTATGGCTACACCTTC	CASSLVGAYGYTF
NA	NA	TRBV27	TRBJ1-3	TGTGCCAGCAGCGACATAAGCTCTGGAAACACCATATATTTT	CASSDISSGNTIYF
few	NA	TRBV30	TRBJ2-5	TGTGCCTGGAGTGTCGGAGGGACAGAGACCCAGTACTTC	CAWSVGGTETQYF
few	NA	TRBV11-2	TRBJ1-4	TGTGCCAGCAGCTTAGCCGGAGGCGAAAAACTGTTTTTT	CASSLAGGEKLFF
NA	NA	TRBV5-1	TRBJ1-1	TGCGCCAGCAGCTTCCGACGGTTCACTGAAGCTTTCTTT	CASSFRRFTEAFF
many	NA	TRBV12-3/TRBV12-4	TRBJ2-5	TGTGCCAGCAGAGGTACCCCTCGGGAGACCCAGTACTTC	CASRGTPRETQYF
NA	NA	TRBV6-5	TRBJ1-2	TGTGCCAGCAGTTACTCTGGGAAGGGGCGGTCTGGCTACACCTTC	CASSYSGKGRSGYTF
few	NA	TRBV2	TRBJ2-3	TGTGCCACTTCGGGCGCAAGGTGGGATACGCAGTATTTT	CATSGARWDTQYF
NA	NA	TRBV6-2/TRBV6-3	TRBJ1-5	TGTGCCAGCAGACGAGACAGTGGCGGGCAGCCCCAGCATTTT	CASRRDSGGQPQHF
NA	NA	TRBV9	TRBJ1-1	TGTGCCAGCAGCGTATCGGGGTCTGAAGGGGGCACTGAAGCTTTCTTT	CASSVSGSEGGTEAFF
few	TRBD1	TRBV6-5	TRBJ1-2	TGTGCCAGCAGTTTCCAGGGACAGGGGAACTATGGCTACACCTTC	CASSFQGQGNYGYTF
NA	NA	TRBV11-2	TRBJ2-1	TGTGCCAGCAGCCAGGCTTCCTACAATGAGCAGTTCTTC	CASSQASYNEQFF
NA	NA	TRBV11-2	TRBJ1-4	TGTGCCAGCAGCTGGAGTTCAACTAATGAAAAACTGTTTTTT	CASSWSSTNEKLFF
few	NA	TRBV7-6	TRBJ1-1	TGTGCCAGCAGCTCGACATTATTGAGCACTGAAGCTTTCTTT	CASSSTLLSTEAFF
few	NA	TRBV7-2	TRBJ1-5	TGTGCCAGCAGCCCTACACAGGGTAGCAATCAGCCCCAGCATTTT	CASSPTQGSNQPQHF
few	NA	TRBV20-1	TRBJ1-1	TGCAGTGCTAGACCTGGAACCTCCGGGGACACTGAAGCTTTCTTT	CSARPGTSGDTEAFF
many	NA	TRBV12-3/TRBV12-4	TRBJ2-3	TGTGCCAGCAGCCCAGACAGGGATACGCAGTATTTT	CASSPDRDTQYF
few	TRBD1	TRBV6-5	TRBJ1-1	TGTGCCAGCAGTGAAGCCGGGACAGGGGCCGGGGGAGCTTTCTTT	CASSEAGTGAGGAFF
many	NA	TRBV5-1	TRBJ2-1	TGCGCCAGCAGCTTGTCGGGCGGGCTACCCAATGAGCAGTTCTTC	CASSLSGGLPNEQFF
NA	TRBD1	TRBV10-3	TRBJ2-7	TGTGCCATCAGTGAATCTCGGACAGGGTGGTTCGAGCAGTACTTC	CAISESRTGWFEQYF